Listed below are T cell receptor beta chains from one sample, sequenced in a study of shared clonotypes between healthy human individuals. Sequenced by immunoSEQ multiplex PCR; TCRdb stores in-frame clones only, minus some. This sample has roughly 1,800,000 clones, with about 95% found just once. Sequencing was performed on naive CD8+ T cells sorted from blood. The receptors come from a man aged 18 to 35 in good health. CDR3s include the opening cysteine and the closing phenylalanine or tryptophan. A D gene is named only where the DNA matches it firmly. Clone size is stated in some rows and not others, as once, few, many or a class when expanded.

J gene: TRBJ2-3; clone size: once; CDR3 length: 16; D gene: .; V gene: TRBV27; CDR3 protein: CASSILGTAGPDTQYF; CDR3 DNA: TGTGCCAGCAGTATACTCGGGACGGCTGGCCCAGATACGCAGTATTTT
J gene: TRBJ2-1; clone size: .; CDR3 length: 15; D gene: .; V gene: TRBV7-2; CDR3 protein: CASSPLETLSNEQFF; CDR3 DNA: TGTGCCAGCAGCCCTTTAGAGACATTAAGCAATGAGCAGTTCTTC
J gene: TRBJ2-5; clone size: .; CDR3 length: 16; D gene: .; V gene: TRBV30; CDR3 protein: CAWSPRPRAQGETQYF; CDR3 DNA: TGTGCCTGGAGCCCCCGCCCCCGGGCCCAAGGGGAGACCCAGTACTTC
J gene: TRBJ1-1; clone size: .; CDR3 length: 11; D gene: .; V gene: TRBV6-1; CDR3 protein: CASSEPGEAFF; CDR3 DNA: TGTGCCAGCAGTGAACCCGGAGAAGCTTTCTTT
J gene: TRBJ1-5; clone size: .; CDR3 length: 16; D gene: .; V gene: TRBV6-4; CDR3 protein: CASSVQCKGGDQPQHF; CDR3 DNA: TGTGCCAGCAGCGTACAGTGCAAGGGTGGAGATCAGCCCCAGCATTTT
J gene: TRBJ1-1; clone size: .; CDR3 length: 15; D gene: .; V gene: TRBV30; CDR3 protein: CAWSVLGHGNTEAFF; CDR3 DNA: TGTGCCTGGAGTGTACTGGGCCACGGTAACACTGAAGCTTTCTTT
J gene: TRBJ2-7; clone size: .; CDR3 length: 13; D gene: .; V gene: TRBV6-5; CDR3 protein: CASSDRPDREQYF; CDR3 DNA: TGTGCCAGCAGTGACAGACCGGATCGCGAGCAGTACTTC
J gene: TRBJ1-3; clone size: .; CDR3 length: 17; D gene: .; V gene: TRBV21-1; CDR3 protein: CASSHSGRGPAGNTIYF; CDR3 DNA: TGTGCCAGCAGCCATTCCGGCAGGGGGCCCGCTGGAAACACCATATATTTT
J gene: TRBJ1-2; clone size: .; CDR3 length: 15; D gene: TRBD1; V gene: TRBV28; CDR3 protein: CASSPRTGNNYGYTF; CDR3 DNA: TGTGCCAGCAGTCCTCGGACAGGGAACAACTATGGCTACACCTTC
J gene: TRBJ1-5; clone size: few; CDR3 length: 13; D gene: TRBD1; V gene: TRBV29-1; CDR3 protein: CSVAPGQGQPQHF; CDR3 DNA: TGCAGCGTTGCTCCGGGACAGGGACAGCCCCAGCATTTT
J gene: TRBJ1-5; clone size: .; CDR3 length: 17; D gene: TRBD1; V gene: TRBV13; CDR3 protein: CASSLGLGQGHRQPQHF; CDR3 DNA: TGTGCCAGCAGCTTAGGCCTTGGACAGGGCCACCGACAGCCCCAGCATTTT
J gene: TRBJ2-7; clone size: .; CDR3 length: 15; D gene: TRBD1; V gene: TRBV7-2; CDR3 protein: CASSKHRDRAGEQYF; CDR3 DNA: TGTGCCAGCAGCAAGCACCGGGACAGGGCTGGCGAGCAGTACTTC
J gene: TRBJ1-1; clone size: .; CDR3 length: 13; D gene: .; V gene: TRBV6-6; CDR3 protein: CASSYSYKGEAFF; CDR3 DNA: TGTGCCAGCAGTTACTCGTATAAAGGTGAAGCTTTCTTT
J gene: TRBJ2-7; clone size: .; CDR3 length: 15; D gene: .; V gene: TRBV28; CDR3 protein: CASSSISLVSDEQYF; CDR3 DNA: TGTGCCAGCAGTTCTATCTCCTTGGTGTCGGACGAGCAGTACTTC
J gene: TRBJ1-6; clone size: .; CDR3 length: 14; D gene: .; V gene: TRBV5-4; CDR3 protein: CASSLSGNNSPLHF; CDR3 DNA: TGTGCCAGCAGCTTGTCTGGCAATAATTCACCCCTCCACTTT
J gene: TRBJ2-7; clone size: .; CDR3 length: 14; D gene: TRBD1; V gene: TRBV27; CDR3 protein: CASSLVGQGNEQYF; CDR3 DNA: TGTGCCAGCAGTTTGGTTGGACAGGGGAACGAGCAGTACTTC
J gene: TRBJ1-4; clone size: .; CDR3 length: 15; D gene: .; V gene: TRBV4-1; CDR3 protein: CASSQDSGDNEKLFF; CDR3 DNA: TGCGCCAGCAGCCAAGATTCGGGCGACAATGAAAAACTGTTTTTT